The 17 T cell receptor beta chains presented below share a single source sample, sequenced in a study of shared clonotypes between healthy human individuals. Some clones are missing from TCRdb's copy, which holds only in-frame ones; the method was immunoSEQ multiplex PCR. Of some 470,000 clones listed, 75% to 85% are singletons. Sequences were obtained from PBMCs. Receptor source: a woman between 40 and 55 years old in good health. Some clones in this sample may be carry-over from other donors' samples.

This chain connects TRBV27 to TRBJ2-1; no clear D gene. Germline lookup yields CDR1 MNHEY and CDR2 SMNVEV (reference sequence). V dropped 2 bases and J dropped 4 bases, with 9 bases sitting between them. The CDR3 totals 14 residues. CDR3 in amino acids: CASSLKPIYNEQFF. The CDR3 coding sequence is TGTGCCAGCAGTTTAAAACCGATATACAATGAGCAGTTCTTC.

The chain's CDR3 is CASSLSGRGYNEQFF. CDR3 DNA sequence: TGTGCCAGCAGCTTAAGCGGGAGGGGGTACAATGAGCAGTTCTTC. The chain links TRBV13 to TRBJ2-1, with 10 bases matching TRBD2. This CDR3 has 15 residues. The junction had 2 bases not matched to a gene; V was cut back by 2 bases and J by 4 bases. Germline CDR1 is PRHDT and CDR2 is FYEKMQ (reference sequence).

This sequence joins TRBV11-1 and TRBJ2-7, with TRBD2 matching 10 bases. The J segment lost 3 bases and the V segment lost 6 bases, leaving 2 bases of the junction unmatched. The CDR3 is 13 amino acids. CDR1 and CDR2 (germline): SGHAT, FQDESV (reference sequence). CDR3 sequence reads: CASSRTSGYEQYF. The CDR3, as DNA: TGTGCCAGCAGTCGGACTAGCGGCTACGAGCAGTACTTC.

The rearrangement joins TRBV28 to TRBJ2-3; D is tentatively TRBD1 or TRBD2 (5 bases each). Germline CDR1 reads MDHEN; CDR2 reads SYDVKM. The V and J ends lost 3 bases and 2 bases respectively, with 15 bases between them. CDR3 length: 16 amino acids. The CDR3 loop is CASSFGTGFNTDTQYF. The DNA of the CDR3 is TGTGCCAGCAGTTTTGGGACCGGGTTTAACACAGATACGCAGTATTTT.

The genes are TRBV7-2 and TRBJ2-7, with TRBD1 matching 8 bases. CDR3 size: 13 residues. J lost 6 bases, V lost 4 bases, and 5 bases had no gene match. Germline lookup yields CDR1 SGHTA and CDR2 FQGNSA. Here the CDR3 DNA reads TGTGCCAGCAGCTCAGATACAGGGGGCGAGCAGTACTTC. It is translated as CASSSDTGGEQYF.

The chain carries TRBV6-1 and TRBJ2-7, with 7 nucleotides matching TRBD2. Germline V gene lookup returns CDR1 MNHNS and CDR2 SASEGT. The CDR3 length is 16 residues. V trimming: 2 bases; J trimming: 1 base; junction bases outside the gene matches: 8. CDR3 bases: TGTGCCAGCAGTGAAAGGTTGGCGGGAGTATCCTACGAGCAGTACTTC. As protein: CASSERLAGVSYEQYF.

The chain uses TRBV28 and TRBJ2-5, with a tentative D call TRBD1 (6 bases). This CDR3 is 16 amino acids long. In germline, CDR1 is MDHEN, CDR2 SYDVKM. Trimming cost V 6 bases and J 2 bases, with 19 bases left between them. Written as DNA, the CDR3 is TGTGCCAGCAGCTATCAGACAGGTGGGGCACAAGAGACCCAGTACTTC. This encodes CASSYQTGGAQETQYF.

The gene calls are TRBV2 and TRBJ1-3; D is undetermined. The CDR3 has 18 amino acids. Trimming pared 4 bases from V and 3 bases from J, leaving 22 bases between. Looked up from germline, CDR1 is SNHLY and CDR2 is FYNNEI. The chain's CDR3 is CASSVIPRWDSGGNTIYF. DNA for the CDR3: TGTGCCAGCAGTGTTATCCCTCGCTGGGATTCGGGTGGAAACACCATATATTTT.

Turning to this clone: This likely reflects a read error, since a far larger clone is one base away. The chain uses TRBV5-1 and TRBJ2-3; weak D call: TRBD1 (5 bases). The germline CDR1 and CDR2 sequences are SGHRS and YFSETQ. Between the trimmed V and J ends, which lost 3 bases and 6 bases, there was a span of 11 bases. CDR3 length: 13 amino acids. CDR3 coding DNA: TGCGCCAGCAGCTACTGGGGCAGGGATACGCAGTATTTT. Translation: CASSYWGRDTQYF.

On this clone: This may be a read error, as it is one base from a much larger clone. Other DNA sequences in this specimen translate into the identical CDR3. Written as DNA, the CDR3 is TGTGCCAGCAGCGGGACTAGCGGGACCGGGGAACTGTTTTTT. It specifies CASSGTSGTGELFF. V and J are TRBV7-2 and TRBJ2-2; 13 positions agree with TRBD2. The CDR3 consists of 14 residues. In germline, CDR1 is SGHTA, CDR2 FQGNSA.

This clone was recorded once. V usage is TRBV6-5 and J usage is TRBJ2-7; 13 bases match TRBD2. The CDR3 is made up of 15 amino acids. Germline V lookup: CDR1 MNHEY, CDR2 SVGAGI. V was clipped by 5 bases and J by 3 bases; unmatched bases: 4. The CDR3 bases are TGTGCCAGCAGTCCCAGGACTAGCGGGAGCTACGAGCAGTACTTC. Its protein product is CASSPRTSGSYEQYF.

In this sample, this clone turned up once. The CDR3 nucleotides are TGTGCCAGCAGTGACTCGTCAAGTACAGGGGAAGCTTTCTTT. This codes for CASSDSSSTGEAFF. The chain couples TRBV6-4 to TRBJ1-1; a possible D gene is TRBD1 (6 bases). CDR1 is MRHNA and CDR2 is SNTAGT in the germline V gene. The CDR3 totals 14 residues. V was cut by 0 bases and J by 8 bases, with 13 bases left in between.

A remark on this clone: This could be a read error, since a much larger clone is one nucleotide away. Other DNA sequences within the sample encode an identical CDR3. The rearrangement links TRBV29-1 to TRBJ1-2; no firm D call. The germline CDR1 and CDR2 sequences are SQVTM and ANQGSEA. CDR3 length equals 16 residues. Trimming pared 2 bases from V and 7 bases from J, leaving 23 bases between. The CDR3 DNA sequence: TGCAGCGTTGAAACTCTAAGAGGGCAGTATATAGGTGGCTACACCTTC. It yields the protein CSVETLRGQYIGGYTF.

The CDR3 region is CANDRGSYNEQFF. CDR3 nucleotides: TGTGCCAACGACAGAGGCTCCTACAATGAGCAGTTCTTC. This chain connects TRBV2 to TRBJ2-1, with TRBD1 as a possible D gene (5 bases). Germline V gene lookup returns CDR1 SNHLY and CDR2 FYNNEI. CDR3 length equals 13 residues. V lost 10 bases, J lost 0 bases, and 10 bases lay in between.

The chain links TRBV7-3 to TRBJ2-7, with 8 bases matching TRBD2. Losses at the gene ends were 5 bases for V and 7 bases for J; bases not matched to a gene: 7. Germline V CDR1 and CDR2: SGHTA, FQGTGA. CDR3 length: 13 amino acids. CDR3 sequence: CASSPLSGREQYF. The CDR3 DNA reads TGTGCCAGCAGCCCCCTCAGCGGGAGAGAGCAGTACTTC. Looking up the rest from reference TRBV7-3 and TRBJ2-7 gives the full variable domain: GAGVSQTPSNKVTEKGKYVELRCDPISGHTALYWYRQSLGQGPEFLIYFQGTGAADDSGLPNDRFFAVRPEGSVSTLKIQRTERGDSAVYLCASSPLSGREQYFGPGTRLTVT.

J is TRBJ1-2 and V is TRBV6-6; D is possibly TRBD1 (5 bases). The CDR3 covers 13 residues. From germline, CDR1 is MNHNY and CDR2 SVGAGI (reference sequence). Trimming took off 5 bases at V and 3 bases at J, with 10 bases between the two ends. CDR3: CASSPGKYYGYTF. CDR3 bases: TGTGCCAGCAGTCCAGGGAAGTACTATGGCTACACCTTC.

CDR3 DNA sequence: TGTGCCAGCGGGGACCGGTACGAGCAGTACTTC. Protein product: CASGDRYEQYF. The chain links TRBV7-2 to TRBJ2-7; perhaps D is TRBD1 or TRBD2 (5 bases each). The CDR3 totals 11 residues. V was trimmed by 8 bases and J by 4 bases, leaving 9 bases between them. Germline-derived CDR1 and CDR2 are SGHTA and FQGNSA.